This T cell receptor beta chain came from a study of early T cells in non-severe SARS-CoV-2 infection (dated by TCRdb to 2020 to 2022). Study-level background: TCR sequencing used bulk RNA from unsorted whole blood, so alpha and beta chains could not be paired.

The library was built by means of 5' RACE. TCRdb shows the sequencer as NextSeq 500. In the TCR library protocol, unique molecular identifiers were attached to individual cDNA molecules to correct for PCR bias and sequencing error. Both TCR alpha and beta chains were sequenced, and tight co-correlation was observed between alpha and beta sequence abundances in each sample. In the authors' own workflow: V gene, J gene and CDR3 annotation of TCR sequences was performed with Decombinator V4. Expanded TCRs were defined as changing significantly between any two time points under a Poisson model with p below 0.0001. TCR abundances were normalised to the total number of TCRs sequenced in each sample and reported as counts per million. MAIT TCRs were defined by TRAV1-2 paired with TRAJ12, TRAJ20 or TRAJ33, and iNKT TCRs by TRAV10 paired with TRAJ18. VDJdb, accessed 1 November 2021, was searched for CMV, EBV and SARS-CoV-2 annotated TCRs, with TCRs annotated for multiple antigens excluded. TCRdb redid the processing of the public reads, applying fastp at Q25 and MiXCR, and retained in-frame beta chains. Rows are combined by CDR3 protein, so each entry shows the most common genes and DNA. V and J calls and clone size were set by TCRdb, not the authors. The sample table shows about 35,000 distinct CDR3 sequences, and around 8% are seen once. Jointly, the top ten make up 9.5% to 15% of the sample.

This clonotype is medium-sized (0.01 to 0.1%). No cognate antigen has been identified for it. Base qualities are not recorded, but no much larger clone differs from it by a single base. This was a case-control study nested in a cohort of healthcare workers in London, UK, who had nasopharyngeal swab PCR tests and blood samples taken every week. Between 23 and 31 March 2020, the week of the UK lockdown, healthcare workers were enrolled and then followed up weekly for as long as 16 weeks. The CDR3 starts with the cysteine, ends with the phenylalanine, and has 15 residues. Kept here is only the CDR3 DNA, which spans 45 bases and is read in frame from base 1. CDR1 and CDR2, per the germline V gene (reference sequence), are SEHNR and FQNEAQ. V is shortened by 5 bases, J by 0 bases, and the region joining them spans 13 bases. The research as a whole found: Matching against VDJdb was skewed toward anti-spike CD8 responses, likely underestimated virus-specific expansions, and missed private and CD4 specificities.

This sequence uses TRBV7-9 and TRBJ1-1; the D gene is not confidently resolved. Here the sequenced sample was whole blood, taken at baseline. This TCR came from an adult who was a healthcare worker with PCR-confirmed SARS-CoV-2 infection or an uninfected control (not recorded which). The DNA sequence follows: TGTGCCAGCAGCGCACAGAAGCCTTTGAACACTGAAGCTTTCTTT. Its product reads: CASSAQKPLNTEAFF.